The T cell receptor (beta chain) under discussion was sequenced for a study of cytomegalovirus exposure and HLA in healthy donors. Germline assignment: CDR1 SGHRS and CDR2 YFSETQ. The CDR3 consists of 12 residues. V was clipped by 4 bases and J by 4 bases, with 8 bases between them. In the PCR, 60 Vbeta and 13 Jbeta primers were used. Using immunoSEQ multiplex PCR, the repertoire was profiled, and TCRdb retains in-frame clones only, with some absent. This table holds about 130,000 clones, 55% to 80% found once. The receptor's source is a woman aged 40 to 49 in good health and CMV-seronegative. This rearrangement joins TRBV5-1 to TRBJ1-2; unclear D gene. The specimen was PBMCs. CDR3 nucleotide sequence: TGCGCCAGCAGCATGGGTAGCTATGGCTACACCTTC. Its protein product is CASSMGSYGYTF.